These T cell receptor beta chains were read from a single sample in a study of molecular identifiers for immune sequencing clone quantification. A single record per CDR3 protein comes from TCRdb applying MiXCR to the PCR reads. The table lists roughly 630,000 distinct CDR3 sequences, 25% of them singletons. The sequencing input was naive CD8+ T cells from blood, with Jurkat cell RNA spiked in. The receptors stem from a human donor in good health. Some libraries in this study had Jurkat cell RNA spiked in. The conserved cysteine and the conserved F or W are not part of the CDR3 here. Clone sizes are given selectively: once, few, many, or a class where the clone is expanded.

clone size	V gene	J gene	CDR3 protein
many	TRBV20-1	TRBJ2-7	SARSQATYEQY
few	TRBV27	TRBJ2-3	ASSLGVTGGSTDTQY
many	TRBV7-9	TRBJ2-1	ASSHATGTVYNEQF
-	TRBV29-1	TRBJ2-7	SVDRGDSYEQY
few	TRBV20-1	TRBJ1-3	SAPDHSRSGNTIY
many	TRBV20-1	TRBJ2-7	SAPGQGDEQY
many	TRBV28	TRBJ2-5	ASRQTPGHQETQY
many	TRBV28	TRBJ2-7	ASSFSGTVTYEQY
few	TRBV28	TRBJ2-3	ATEIAGSTDTQY
few	TRBV30	TRBJ2-3	AWSVWGGNTDTQY
-	TRBV7-2	TRBJ2-6	ASSWTSYSGANVLT
many	TRBV10-2	TRBJ1-1	ASRGDLNTEAF